This T cell receptor (beta chain) originates from a study of siplizumab effects on memory and regulatory T cells. Study-level findings and limits: Naive T cells were seen as more diverse than memory cells and as major alloresponse contributors.

In this sample, this clone turned up once. Its cognate antigen is unknown. Only in-frame clones appear in the TCRdb table, and some are missing; sequencing was by immunoSEQ multiplex PCR. The repertoire holds some 100,000 clones, with 85% to 95% as singletons. Sequenced input: non-Treg CD4+ T cells sorted from blood. The sequence derives from a human donor in good health.

CDR3 bases: TGTGCCATCAATCAGGGCCCTGAAGCTTTCTTT. This gives the protein CAINQGPEAFF. The chain joins TRBV10-3 to TRBJ1-1; perhaps TRBD1 as D (5 bases). The V gene lost 7 bases and the J gene lost 6 bases, with 9 bases spanning the gap. This CDR3 comprises 11 residues. Germline V lookup: CDR1 ENHRY, CDR2 SYGVKD.